This T cell receptor beta chain was sequenced in a study of OX40 agonist ivuxolimab in advanced cancers. TCRdb's copy holds only in-frame clones and misses some; the assay was immunoSEQ multiplex PCR. Found here are tens of thousands of clones, approximately 90% of them singletons; the top ten hold around 0.5%. This CDR3 region has 11 residues. Germline V CDR1 and CDR2: DFQATT, SNEGSKA (reference sequence). Trimming took off 6 bases at V and 9 bases at J, with 15 bases between the two ends. The gene calls are TRBV20-1 and TRBJ2-7; D might be TRBD2 (6 bases). The clonotype comes from an adult with an advanced solid tumor such as melanoma, head and neck, liver or kidney cancer. The sequenced sample was CD4+ or CD8+ T cells sorted from blood, obtained in a trial of the OX40 agonist ivuxolimab. CDR3: CSALLRGGQYF. In nucleotides, the CDR3 is TGCAGTGCCCTGTTAAGGGGAGGGCAGTACTTC.